In this sample, the clone carrying this T cell receptor (beta chain) turned up a few times. The CDR3 consists of 15 residues. V shed 0 bases, J shed 3 bases, and the junction held 1 base outside the gene matches. Germline V CDR1 and CDR2: LGHNA, YNFKEQ. The data were taken from a study of blood T cell repertoires in COVID-19. About the research overall: Donors in the United States, Italy and Spain gave samples during acute or convalescent COVID-19. From T cells, B-cell-depleted T cells, or PBMCs came the material, which was cDNA or gDNA.

How the authors handled the data: Reference gene primers were amplified, and this amplification served to estimate nucleated cell counts. TCRdb's copy holds only in-frame clones and misses some; the assay was immunoSEQ multiplex PCR. That table gives V, J and clone size, and the DNA gave D and trimming. Of hundreds of thousands of clones in the sample, roughly 88% were seen once. J is TRBJ2-1 and V is TRBV4-2; 8 bases match TRBD2. The sequence came from a woman aged 30 to 39 with active or convalescent COVID-19. The sequencing input was peripheral blood. The CDR3 DNA is TGTGCCAGCAGCCAAGATCGGGAGGGCTACAATGAGCAGTTCTTC. Amino acid sequence: CASSQDREGYNEQFF.